The 17 T cell receptor beta chains below come from one sample, sequenced in a study of T cell clones after liver transplantation. Clones were sequenced by immunoSEQ multiplex PCR, and TCRdb holds only the in-frame ones, with some missing. Here the sample spans more than 95,000 clones, 75% to 90% being singletons. This specimen consisted of CD4+ T cells from blood, obtained before liver transplant. The source of these receptors is a human donor who received a liver transplant.

This chain connects TRBV19 to TRBJ2-7; D unresolved. The CDR3 has 13 residues. Germline V CDR1 and CDR2: LNHDA, SQIVND (reference sequence). Trimming pared 10 bases from V and 3 bases from J, leaving 16 bases between. Written as DNA, the CDR3 is TGTGCCACGAGCGTCGCCATAAACTACGAGCAGTACTTC. Translating gives CATSVAINYEQYF.

The chain couples TRBV15 to TRBJ2-5; D remains ambiguous. This CDR3 comprises 13 residues. Germline V CDR1 and CDR2: LNHNV, YYDKDF (reference sequence). V lost 5 bases and J 0 bases, leaving 7 bases between the germline ends. CDR3 region: CATSFDHQETQYF. The CDR3 region has the DNA TGTGCCACCAGCTTCGACCACCAAGAGACCCAGTACTTC. Full variable domain (remainder filled in from reference TRBV15 and TRBJ2-5): DAMVIQNPRYQVTQFGKPVTLSCSQTLNHNVMYWYQQKSSQAPKLLFHYYDKDFNNEADTPDNFQSRRPNTSFCFLDIRSPGLGDTAMYLCATSFDHQETQYFGPGTRLLVL.

The CDR3 is CASSPALSLRLETQYF. The DNA for the CDR3 is TGCGCCAGCAGCCCAGCCTTGAGTCTTAGGCTGGAGACCCAGTACTTC. V usage is TRBV5-1 and J usage is TRBJ2-5; D call uncertain. From germline, CDR1 is SGHRS and CDR2 YFSETQ. The CDR3 spans 16 residues. V lost 4 bases to trimming and J lost 5 bases, with 21 bases between them.

The sample holds one count of this clone. The chain has TRBV9 and TRBJ1-3; maybe TRBD1 (5 bases). CDR3 length: 16 amino acids. The ends were cut back, 2 bases at V and 2 bases at J, with 14 bases in the middle. Germline V gene data show CDR1 as SGDLS and CDR2 as YYNGEE. The CDR3 region has the DNA TGTGCCAGCAGCGTTTCCAGTCGGGGCGCTGGAAACACCATATATTTT. Translation: CASSVSSRGAGNTIYF.

V is TRBV6-1 and J is TRBJ2-3; D possibly corresponds to TRBD1 (6 bases). The V gene's germline CDR1 is MNHNS and CDR2 SASEGT. This CDR3 has 17 residues. Trimming took 4 bases from V and 4 from J, leaving 21 bases between them. The CDR3: CASSGYPPGHLADTQYF. The CDR3 DNA sequence: TGTGCCAGCAGTGGCTACCCCCCGGGACACCTGGCAGATACGCAGTATTTT.

The gene calls are TRBV11-3 and TRBJ2-5; TRBD1 aligns across 8 bases. V lost 5 bases and J lost 4; bases outside the gene matches: 15. CDR3 length: 17 amino acids. Germline V lookup: CDR1 SGHNT, CDR2 YENEEA. CDR3 bases: TGTGCCAGCAGCCTAACAACCGGGACAGGCTGGGGAGAGACCCAGTACTTC. Amino acids: CASSLTTGTGWGETQYF.

The rearrangement links TRBV11-1 to TRBJ1-2, with 8 positions matching TRBD1. CDR1 SGHAT and CDR2 FQDESV come from the germline V gene (reference sequence). V was pared by 1 base and J by 5 bases, with 6 bases of the junction left unmatched. This CDR3 has 15 amino acids. The CDR3 spells CASSLDRQGAYGYTF. CDR3 bases: TGTGCCAGCAGCTTAGATCGGCAGGGGGCTTATGGCTACACCTTC.

This clone was picked up one time. The chain has TRBV28 and TRBJ2-4, with 10 positions matching TRBD1. The CDR3 extends over 15 amino acids. Unmatched junction bases numbered 9, after V lost 5 bases and J lost 8 bases. Per the germline V gene, CDR1 is MDHEN and CDR2 is SYDVKM. This CDR3 is CASSKTTGQGYIQYF. The CDR3 nucleotides are TGTGCCAGCAGTAAAACTACGGGACAGGGGTACATTCAGTACTTC. The whole variable domain, remainder taken from reference TRBV28 and TRBJ2-4, is DVKVTQSSRYLVKRTGEKVFLECVQDMDHENMFWYRQDPGLGLRLIYFSYDVKMKEKGDIPEGYSVSREKKERFSLILESASTNQTSMYLCASSKTTGQGYIQYFGAGTRLSVL.

The rearrangement uses TRBV18 and TRBJ1-4; TRBD1 might be the D (5 bases). Trimming pared 4 bases from V and 8 bases from J, leaving 11 bases between. The length of the CDR3 is 13 residues. Germline V gene data show CDR1 as KGHSH and CDR2 as LQKENI. The CDR3 protein is CASSRGLNEKLFF. The CDR3 region has the DNA TGTGCCAGCTCACGGGGGTTGAACGAAAAACTGTTTTTT.

This clone showed up just a few times. The chain recombines TRBV28 with TRBJ2-7; TRBD1 matches at 10 bases. V shed 5 bases, J shed 3 bases, and the junction held 7 bases outside the gene matches. The CDR3 is 15 residues long. CDR1 and CDR2 from the germline V gene are MDHEN and SYDVKM. CDR3 bases: TGTGCCAGCAGTCCCTCCGGGACAGGGGACTACGAGCAGTACTTC. Protein product: CASSPSGTGDYEQYF.

Only one count was recorded for this clone. This chain connects TRBV5-4 to TRBJ2-3, with TRBD1 matching over 7 bases. The CDR3 runs 14 residues. Trimming cost V 3 bases and J 1 base; bases outside gene matches: 2. Germline V gives CDR1 SGHNT, CDR2 YYREEE (reference sequence). The CDR3 DNA sequence: TGTGCCAGCAGCTCGGGACAGCGCACAGATACGCAGTATTTT. Protein: CASSSGQRTDTQYF.

The chain is built from TRBV27 and TRBJ1-2; a possible D gene is TRBD1 (5 bases). Germline CDR1 reads MNHEY; CDR2 reads SMNVEV (reference sequence). With 0 bases removed from V and 2 bases from J, the gap between germline ends came to 10 bases. The CDR3 is 15 residues long. CDR3 in DNA: TGTGCCAGCAGTTTATCGAGGGGCGGAAACTATGGCTACACCTTC. Residues: CASSLSRGGNYGYTF.

This rearrangement joins TRBV5-1 to TRBJ1-1, with unresolved D. Per germline, CDR1 SGHRS and CDR2 YFSETQ. V lost 4 bases and J lost 1, with 14 bases in between. The CDR3 is 15 residues long. For the CDR3, the DNA is TGCGCCAGCAGCGCAGTACCAGCTAAGAACACTGAAGCTTTCTTT. Translating it yields CASSAVPAKNTEAFF.

As DNA, the CDR3 is TGCGCCAGCAGTGATTGGCAGGGTCATGAGCAGTTCTTC. It encodes CASSDWQGHEQFF. This sequence joins TRBV10-1 and TRBJ2-1; D is perhaps TRBD1 (5 bases). Trimming stripped 3 bases from V and 8 bases from J, with 11 bases between. Germline V gene data show CDR1 as WNHNN and CDR2 as SYGVQD (reference sequence). CDR3 size: 13 residues.

The V and J genes are TRBV5-4 and TRBJ2-1, with 9 bases that match TRBD2. Germline CDR1 is SGHNT and CDR2 is YYREEE (reference sequence). This CDR3 has 16 amino acids. With V trimmed by 0 bases and J by 3 bases, 4 bases remained unmatched. The CDR3 coding sequence is TGTGCCAGCAGCTTGGTGGGCGGGAGGGTCTACAATGAGCAGTTCTTC. It yields the protein CASSLVGGRVYNEQFF.

This chain joins TRBV6-6 and TRBJ1-2, with D possibly being TRBD1 (6 bases). The V gene's germline CDR1 is MNHNY and CDR2 SVGAGI (reference sequence). Trimming pared 6 bases from V and 4 bases from J, leaving 15 bases between. The CDR3 is made up of 14 amino acids. The CDR3 region is CASRGGGSIYGYTF. DNA for the CDR3: TGTGCCAGCAGAGGGGGGGGGAGTATCTATGGCTACACCTTC.

The CDR3: CASSPQGQLNYGYTF. CDR3 coding DNA: TGTGCCAGTAGTCCCCAGGGACAGCTTAACTATGGCTACACCTTC. The chain employs TRBV19 and TRBJ1-2; 7 nucleotides line up with TRBD1. The CDR3 length is 15 residues. Germline loops: CDR1 LNHDA, CDR2 SQIVND (reference sequence). V was pared by 5 bases and J by 1 base, with 7 bases of the junction left unmatched.